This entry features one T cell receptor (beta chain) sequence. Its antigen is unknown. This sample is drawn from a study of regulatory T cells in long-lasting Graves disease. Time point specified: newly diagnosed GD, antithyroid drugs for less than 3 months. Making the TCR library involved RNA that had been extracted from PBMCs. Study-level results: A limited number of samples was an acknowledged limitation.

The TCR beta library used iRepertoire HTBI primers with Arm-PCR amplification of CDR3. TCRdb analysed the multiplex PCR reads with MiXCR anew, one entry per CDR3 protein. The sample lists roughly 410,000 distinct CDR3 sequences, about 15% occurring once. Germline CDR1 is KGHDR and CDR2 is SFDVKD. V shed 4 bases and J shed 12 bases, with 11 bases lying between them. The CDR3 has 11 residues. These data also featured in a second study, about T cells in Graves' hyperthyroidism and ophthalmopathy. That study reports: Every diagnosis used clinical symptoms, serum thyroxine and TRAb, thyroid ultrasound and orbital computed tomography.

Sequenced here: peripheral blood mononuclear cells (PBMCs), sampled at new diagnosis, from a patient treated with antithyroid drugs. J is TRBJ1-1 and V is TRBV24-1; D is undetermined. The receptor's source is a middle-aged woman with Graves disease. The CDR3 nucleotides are TGTGCCACCAGTGACCTTAGGACTACTTTCTTT. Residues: CATSDLRTTFF.